This paragraph reports one T cell receptor (beta chain). This clonotype was seen ten or more times. There is no known antigen for this receptor. Within one base of it there is no much larger clone, and no base qualities were kept. Libraries were made using multiplex PCR. Sequencer: Illumina HiSeq 4000. CDR3 regions were amplified by Arm-PCR with iRepertoire HTBI primers to construct TCR beta libraries. Gel purification was performed on PCR products prior to sequencing. Turning to the authors' computational methods: A total of 62 TRBV and some 13 TRBJ segments were identified across samples and were used for gene usage analysis of CDR3 amino acid clonotypes. Filtered high-quality paired reads were merged into contigs using COPE and FqMerger. BLAST was used to align contigs to the IMGT TRBV, TRBD and TRBJ reference genes, and CDR3 was defined following IMGT. Any clonotype with a frequency above 0.1% was counted as a highly expanded clone. Shannon entropy was used to measure repertoire diversity, and the Gini coefficient was used to measure V-J evenness. Clonotypes shared by more than one individual were considered public. Clones were called with MiXCR by TCRdb after fastp trimmed the public reads at Q25, and only in-frame beta chains were retained. Each entry is one CDR3 protein sequence, shown with its most common DNA and genes. What appears here as the V and J calls and clone size reflects TCRdb's work, not the paper's. The sample table lists some 500,000 distinct CDR3 sequences, 15% to 20% of them with a count of one. About 25% of the sample lies in the top ten.

This specimen belongs to a study of regulatory T cells in long-lasting Graves disease (dated by TCRdb to the early 2020s). Background for the entire study: Patients with newly diagnosed Graves' disease had been on antithyroid drugs for under 3 months. Persistent Graves' disease patients were compared with newly diagnosed Graves' disease patients by peripheral blood TCR sequencing and RNA sequencing. The study was registered as a clinical trial and conducted in China. A total of 33 samples underwent TCR sequencing: about 13 from persistent and approximately 20 from newly diagnosed Graves' disease patients. Broader findings and caveats from the paper: Because the primary lesion, thyroid tissue, could not be accessed, the study looked at peripheral blood alone. Compared with newly diagnosed patients, persistent Graves' disease patients had lower TCR Shannon entropy and fewer highly expanded clones, which suggests clonal expansion. TRBV28, TRBJ1-2 and TRBJ2-5 were preferentially used in persistent disease, while TRBV20-1 and TRBJ2-1 were favored in newly diagnosed disease. Only the TCR beta chain was sequenced and analyzed. Patients with persistent disease shared more public clonotypes (around 2,500) than newly diagnosed patients did (approximately 990). The authors noted that the small sample size was a limitation that may lower accuracy.

The time point label of this sample denotes: newly diagnosed GD, antithyroid drugs for less than 3 months. For both TCR sequencing and RNA sequencing, RNA was extracted from PBMCs in TRIzol. The diagnosis of Graves' disease followed American Thyroid Association guidelines. Recruitment of patients was carried out at an endocrinology department in Xi'an, China. Each patient gave around 9.2 milliliters of peripheral blood, collected in an EDTA anticoagulant tube. Ficoll Paque Plus density gradient separation was used to isolate PBMCs, and no additional T cell sorting was done. An Agilent 2100 Bioanalyzer and agarose gel were used to check RNA quality, and a NanoDrop 2000 was used to measure RNA concentration. Trimming leaves V shorter by 5 bases and J shorter by 6 bases, with the junction holding 8 bases beyond the gene matches. The CDR3 goes from the cysteine to the phenylalanine over 15 residues. The only DNA kept is the CDR3, 45 bases in frame from the first base. The germline V gene (reference sequence) sets CDR1 to PRHDT and CDR2 to FYEKMQ.

These data were also filed under a second study, of T cells in Graves' hyperthyroidism and ophthalmopathy. As the second publication notes: Stable Graves' hyperthyroidism was defined as no progression to ophthalmopathy during 18 months of follow-up. The hyperthyroidism patients were between 18 and 65 years old and newly diagnosed, with a disease duration of less than 2 months. Patients with uncontrolled infections, other autoimmune diseases, pregnancy or lactation were excluded. Clinical symptoms, serum thyroxine and TRAb, thyroid ultrasound, and orbital computed tomography formed the basis for the diagnoses. A first-round RT-PCR of the TCR CDR3 used the HTBI primer set with the Qiagen OneStep RT-PCR kit. Blood samples also contained most of the expanded thyroid clonotypes (frequency above 0.001), which suggests that blood repertoires may reflect thyroid immune responses. Ophthalmopathy was separated from stable hyperthyroidism by a 13 V-J signature model, with 85% to 90% sensitivity and roughly 81% specificity obtained in cross-validation and 80%/75% obtained in testing. In validation, the model predicted progression to ophthalmopathy with about 71% sensitivity and 72% to 85% specificity, a median of around six months before onset. A discovery cohort of about a hundred patients, 43 with Graves' ophthalmopathy and roughly 59 with stable Graves' hyperthyroidism, was used to find distinguishing TCR V-J signatures. Prospective prediction of ophthalmopathy was tested in an independent validation cohort consisting of about 20 hyperthyroidism patients and approximately 16 patients who later progressed to ophthalmopathy. For training and testing, the 95 to 100 patients in the discovery cohort were randomly divided in a 7:3 ratio. In addition, the study compared T-cell repertoires in thyroid tissue and in blood from roughly 6 Graves' hyperthyroidism patients. After blood sampling, hyperthyroidism patients were treated with methimazole at a starting dose of 30 mg daily, and ophthalmopathy patients were treated with high-dose intravenous methylprednisolone. Libraries were constructed in a second round of multiplex PCR, after which size selection and purification were carried out. The libraries were sequenced on an Illumina HiSeq2000 using paired-end 100 bp reads. SOAPnuke was used to process the raw data, removing reads that contained adapters or uncalled bases, had a mean Phred below 15, or lacked an exact match to the constant primer or identifier. High-quality paired reads were merged with COPE v1.2.5, and unique nucleotide sequences were defined as clonotypes. MiTCR v1.1 was used to align clonotypes to the IMGT TRBV, TRBD and TRBJ reference segments. Only V-J combinations with frequency above 0.0001, covering 99.2% of repertoires, were analysed. The TCS score was defined as the ratio of F50 (clonal expansion) to E x V (chaos), calculated using BLOSUM62-based TCRdist between CDR3 peptides within each V-J. Welch's t-statistics and random forest reduced several hundred V-J features to 13, which were used in a naive Bayes classifier (R e1071). Sample size was not statistically predetermined, and blinding of investigators to group allocation was not performed. The paper reports TCR Vbeta CDR3 sequencing of over 130 peripheral blood samples: under 45 ophthalmopathy, 75 to 80 hyperthyroidism and around 17 progressor patients.

Rearrangement joined TRBV13 to TRBJ2-7, and TRBD1 matches 12 of the central bases. Sequenced here: peripheral blood mononuclear cells (PBMCs), sampled at new diagnosis, from a patient treated with antithyroid drugs. The sequence derives from a woman aged 40-65 years with Graves disease. Donor details come from another sample of the same person, matched by shared clones. The CDR3 protein is CASSGRGQGAGEQYF. The DNA sequence is given as TGTGCCAGCAGCGGCAGGGGACAGGGGGCAGGCGAGCAGTACTTC.